The 25 T cell receptor beta chains below come from one sample, sequenced in a study of neurological immune-mediated disorders. TCRdb passed the 5' RACE reads through MiXCR, listing each CDR3 protein once. The table lists more than 40,000 distinct CDR3 sequences, approximately 12% of them singletons. Indicated time point: longitudinal time-point 3. Sequencing was done on a sample of PBMCs. The receptors here all came from a male donor with HTLV-1-associated myelopathy (HAM/TSP).

Turning to this clonotype: Just one base apart from a much larger clone, this may be a read error. V gene TRBV3-1 combines with J gene TRBJ1-1; the D is unclear. Germline CDR1 is LGHDT and CDR2 is YNNKEL (reference sequence). V was clipped by 1 base and J by 5 bases, with 8 bases between them. The CDR3 covers 13 residues. The CDR3 sequence is CASSQATMTEAFF. The CDR3 region has the DNA TGTGCCAGCAGCCAAGCTACCATGACTGAAGCTTTCTTT.

This clonotype was seen many times. V is TRBV29-1 and J is TRBJ2-3; D may correspond to TRBD1 or TRBD2 (5 bases each). The V end was cut by 7 bases, the J end by 4 bases, with 12 bases between. The CDR3 is 12 residues long. CDR1 and CDR2 from the germline V gene are SQVTM and ANQGSEA. DNA for the CDR3: TGCAGCGGCCTCCAGGGACCAGATACGCAGTATTTT. Translated, it gives CSGLQGPDTQYF.

This clonotype was seen repeatedly, ten times or more. This chain uses TRBV7-2 with TRBJ2-7; D remains ambiguous. V lost 3 bases and J 3 bases, leaving 12 bases between the germline ends. This CDR3 is 14 amino acids long. From germline, CDR1 is SGHTA and CDR2 FQGNSA. CDR3 nucleotides: TGTGCCAGCAGCTTTAGGGCGGACCGCTACGAGCAGTACTTC. Amino acids: CASSFRADRYEQYF.

The chain employs TRBV12-3 or TRBV12-4 and TRBJ1-6, with 7 positions matching TRBD1. With V trimmed by 2 bases and J by 14 bases, 12 bases remained unmatched. There are 15 residues in the CDR3. Here the CDR3 reads CASSLRAGGETTLHF. CDR3 in DNA: TGTGCCAGCAGTTTACGGGCAGGGGGAGAGACAACCCTCCACTTT.

This clonotype was observed many times. This sequence joins TRBV20-1 and TRBJ2-7, with 10 bases matching TRBD1. The CDR3 spans 20 residues. Per the germline V gene, CDR1 is DFQATT and CDR2 is SNEGSKA (reference sequence). The junction had 20 bases not matched to a gene; V was cut back by 0 bases and J by 3 bases. The CDR3, as DNA: TGCAGTGCTAGAGATCCCACCGGGACAGGGGTTGTAGGGGCCCGCTACGAGCAGTACTTC. This translates into CSARDPTGTGVVGARYEQYF.

Ten or more counts support this clonotype. The chain is built from TRBV7-2 and TRBJ1-3; TRBD1 aligns across 10 bases. The CDR3 runs 14 residues. J gave up 7 bases and V 5 bases, and 5 bases lay outside the gene matches. Per the germline V gene, CDR1 is SGHTA and CDR2 is FQGNSA. The CDR3 bases are TGTGCCAGCAGCGTGGACAGGGGGAGGAACACCATATATTTT. Protein sequence: CASSVDRGRNTIYF.

This clonotype was seen a few times. CDR3 DNA sequence: TGTGCCAGCTCACGGACAGGGGTCACCGACTACGAGCAGTACTTC. Protein product: CASSRTGVTDYEQYF. The V and J genes are TRBV18 and TRBJ2-7, with 9 bases that match TRBD1. This CDR3 contains 15 residues. Germline CDR1 reads KGHSH; CDR2 reads LQKENI. The J segment lost 3 bases and the V segment lost 4 bases, leaving 7 bases of the junction unmatched.

In its sample, this clonotype was seen many times. This rearrangement joins TRBV3-1 to TRBJ2-5; 7 bases align to TRBD2. Germline trimming cut 0 bases from V and 5 bases from J; bases unmatched to any gene: 9. Germline V CDR1 and CDR2: LGHDT, YNNKEL (reference sequence). The CDR3 spans 16 residues. CDR3 sequence reads: CASSQDSASGPETQYF. The DNA of the CDR3 is TGTGCCAGCAGCCAAGATTCGGCTAGCGGTCCGGAGACCCAGTACTTC.

This clonotype has just a few counts. This chain joins TRBV28 and TRBJ2-1, with D unclear. Trimming removed 3 bases from V and 6 bases from J, with 3 bases in between. This CDR3 comprises 11 residues. Germline V gene data show CDR1 as MDHEN and CDR2 as SYDVKM. CDR3 nucleotides: TGTGCCAGCAGTTTCATCAATGAGCAGTTCTTC. Translated: CASSFINEQFF.

This clonotype was seen many times. This chain connects TRBV20-1 to TRBJ2-7; 10 bases are a match to TRBD1. The germline CDR1 and CDR2 sequences are DFQATT and SNEGSKA (reference sequence). The CDR3 totals 13 residues. Trimming at V came to 5 bases and at J to 3 bases, leaving 4 bases not matched to a gene. In nucleotides, the CDR3 is TGCAGTGCTGTCCGGGACAGGGGCTACGAGCAGTACTTC. Amino acids: CSAVRDRGYEQYF.

About this clonotype: This may be a read error, as it is one base from a much larger clone. This chain connects TRBV29-1 to TRBJ1-1; no clear D gene. Trimming shortened V by 5 bases and J by 6 bases, and 16 bases separated the two germline ends. The CDR3 is 13 residues long. From germline, CDR1 is SQVTM and CDR2 ANQGSEA. The CDR3 is CSVTPVMDAEAFF. In DNA, the CDR3 is TGCAGCGTTACCCCTGTCATGGACGCTGAAGCTTTCTTT.

In the case of this clonotype: This may be a read error, as it is one base from a much larger clone. The chain joins TRBV5-1 to TRBJ2-2, with D unresolved. V shed 4 bases and J shed 5 bases, with 21 bases lying between them. Germline CDR1 SGHRS, CDR2 YFSETQ. The CDR3 contains 17 residues. CDR3 sequence reads: CASSMAGQVKGTGELFF. CDR3 coding DNA: TGCGCCAGCAGCATGGCCGGGCAGGTGAAAGGAACCGGGGAGCTGTTTTTT.

This clonotype has at least ten counts. The chain couples TRBV5-5 to TRBJ1-1; 8 bases line up with TRBD1. V lost 4 bases and J lost 3; bases outside the gene matches: 8. This CDR3 region has 15 residues. In germline, CDR1 is SGHKS, CDR2 YYEKEE (reference sequence). Here the CDR3 reads CASSGFTGGDTEAFF. In DNA, the CDR3 is TGTGCCAGCAGCGGATTCACAGGGGGTGACACTGAAGCTTTCTTT.

As to this clonotype: An end of the junction differs from the germline gene, which may be a read error. V and J are TRBV5-1 and TRBJ2-2; perhaps TRBD2 as D (7 bases). This CDR3 spans 18 amino acids. The germline gives CDR1 SGHRS, CDR2 YFSETQ. CDR3 DNA sequence: TGCGCCAGCAGCTGGCCCGAGGGCGGGGGCCTGTACACCAGGGAGCTGTTTTTT. Translation gives CASSWPEGGGLYTRELFF.

J is TRBJ2-7 and V is TRBV6-5; maybe TRBD1 (6 bases). Trimming removed 4 bases at V and 7 bases at J, with 20 bases between. The germline CDR1 and CDR2 sequences are MNHEY and SVGAGI. The CDR3 runs to 15 residues. CDR3 nucleotides: TGTGCCAGCAGTTCAGATGGACAGATGTGTAGGGAGCAGTACTTC. Its translation is CASSSDGQMCREQYF.

This clonotype was observed at least ten times. The rearrangement joins TRBV5-6 to TRBJ2-7; perhaps TRBD2 as D (8 bases). Looked up from germline, CDR1 is SGHDT and CDR2 is YYEEEE. Trimming pared 3 bases from V and 7 bases from J, leaving 17 bases between. The CDR3 spans 14 residues. CDR3 in amino acids: CASSYLAGQIEQYF. The CDR3 DNA reads TGTGCCAGCAGCTACTTAGCGGGACAGATAGAGCAGTACTTC.

This clonotype was recorded many times. The V call is TRBV6-6, the J call TRBJ2-3; TRBD2 aligns across 9 bases. The germline V gene encodes CDR1 MNHNY and CDR2 SVGAGI (reference sequence). This CDR3 region has 20 residues. J was trimmed by 2 bases and V by 1 base; bases with no gene match: 16. As DNA, the CDR3 is TGTGCCAGCAGTTACTTTTATTTGCCTAGCGGGACCTCCGACACAGATACGCAGTATTTT. This translates into CASSYFYLPSGTSDTDTQYF.

This clonotype was counted at least ten times. This chain connects TRBV20-1 to TRBJ2-1; D is unclear. Germline CDR1 reads DFQATT; CDR2 reads SNEGSKA (reference sequence). V was trimmed by 6 bases and J by 5 bases, leaving 11 bases between them. CDR3 length equals 12 residues. Here the CDR3 DNA reads TGCAGTGCCCCGAGGATCAACAATGAGCAGTTCTTC. Translated, it gives CSAPRINNEQFF.

To note about this clonotype: A read error is possible here, since a much larger clone lies one base away. This chain joins TRBV3-1 and TRBJ1-1; weak D call: TRBD1 (5 bases). The CDR3 extends over 13 amino acids. Germline CDR1 LGHDT, CDR2 YNNKEL (reference sequence). CDR3 nucleotide sequence: TGTGCCAGCAGCCAAGATCGAGGGACTGAAGATTTCTTT. Translated, it gives CASSQDRGTEDFF.

Of note for this clonotype: Given a much more abundant clone one base away, this may be a read error. The chain carries TRBV20-1 and TRBJ1-5, with a possible D match to TRBD1 (6 bases). The CDR3 extends over 13 amino acids. The germline gives CDR1 DFQATT, CDR2 SNEGSKA (reference sequence). CDR3 in amino acids: CSAAVGGGQPRHF. The CDR3 DNA is TGCAGTGCGGCAGTAGGGGGTGGACAGCCCCGGCATTTT.

This clonotype was observed at least ten times. V is TRBV7-3 and J is TRBJ2-7, with TRBD2 matching 7 bases. The CDR3 length is 14 residues. From germline, CDR1 is SGHTA and CDR2 FQGTGA. Trimming cost V 3 bases and J 3 bases; bases outside gene matches: 5. CDR3 DNA sequence: TGTGCCAGCAGCTTCGCTGGGGGGGGCTACGAGCAGTACTTC. Amino acid sequence: CASSFAGGGYEQYF.

In this sample, this clonotype turned up many times. V and J are TRBV12-3 or TRBV12-4 and TRBJ1-6; 7 bases fit TRBD1. V dropped 8 bases and J dropped 7; count of bases not matched to a gene: 8. CDR3 size: 14 residues. For the CDR3, the DNA is TGTGCCAGCGGACGGGGACAGACAAATTCACCCCTCCACTTT. Its protein is CASGRGQTNSPLHF.

Concerning this clonotype itself: A much larger clone sits a single nucleotide away, making a read error possible. The missing conserved phenylalanine or tryptophan at the end of this CDR3 makes a read error likely. The CDR3 loop reads CATSDLDRGGNEQFS. CDR3 nucleotides: TGTGCCACCAGTGATTTGGACAGGGGTGGAAATGAGCAGTTCTCC. The V gene is TRBV24-1, the J gene TRBJ2-1; 8 bases agree with TRBD1. The CDR3 covers 15 residues. The V segment lost 0 bases and the J segment 7 bases; nucleotides outside the gene matches: 4. CDR1 and CDR2 from the germline V gene are KGHDR and SFDVKD.

This clonotype appeared many times. The rearrangement links TRBV6-1 to TRBJ1-5; 7 positions agree with TRBD1. CDR1 is MNHNS and CDR2 is SASEGT in the germline V gene. V trimming: 6 bases; J trimming: 6 bases; junction bases outside the gene matches: 5. CDR3 length equals 13 residues. The CDR3 loop reads CASRRQGGQPQHF. CDR3 sequence (DNA): TGTGCCAGCAGGCGACAGGGCGGTCAGCCCCAGCATTTT.

In its sample, this clonotype was seen many times. J is TRBJ1-5 and V is TRBV15; D is perhaps TRBD1 (5 bases). Germline CDR1 and CDR2: LNHNV and YYDKDF (reference sequence). The CDR3 sequence is 17 residues long. With 3 bases removed from V and 3 bases from J, the gap between germline ends came to 18 bases. CDR3 amino acids: CATSSTLGRGLNQPQHF. CDR3 bases: TGTGCCACCAGCAGCACTCTAGGACGGGGCCTCAATCAGCCCCAGCATTTT.